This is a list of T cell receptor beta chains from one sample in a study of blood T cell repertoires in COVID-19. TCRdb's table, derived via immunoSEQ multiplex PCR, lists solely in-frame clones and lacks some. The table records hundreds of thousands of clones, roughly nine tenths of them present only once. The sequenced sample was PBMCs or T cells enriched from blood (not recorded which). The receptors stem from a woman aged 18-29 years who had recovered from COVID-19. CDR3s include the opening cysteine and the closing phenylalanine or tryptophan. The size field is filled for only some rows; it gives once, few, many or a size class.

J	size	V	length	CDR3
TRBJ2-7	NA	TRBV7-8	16	CASSQRPGGGLYEQYF
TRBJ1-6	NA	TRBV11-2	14	CASSLARVNSPLHF
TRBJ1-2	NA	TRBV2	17	CASSLGLPGQGSYGYTF
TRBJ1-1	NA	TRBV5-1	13	CASSFGDGSEAFF
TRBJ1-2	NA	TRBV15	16	CATSRGGRGSGNGYTF
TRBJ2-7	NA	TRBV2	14	CASGRGDVSYEQYF
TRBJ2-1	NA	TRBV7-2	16	CASSLGAGLTPNEQFF
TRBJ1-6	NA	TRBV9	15	CASSGELGTGSPHHF
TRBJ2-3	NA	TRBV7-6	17	CASSLKDRGLKTDTQYF
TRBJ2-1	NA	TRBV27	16	CASRSVRAGGRNEQFF
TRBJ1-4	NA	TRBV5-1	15	CASSLGRQGDEKLFF
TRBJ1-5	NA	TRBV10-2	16	CASSESRPSGNQPQHF
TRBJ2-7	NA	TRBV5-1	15	CASRGSGTEFYEQYF
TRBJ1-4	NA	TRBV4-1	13	CASSRTGTEKLFF
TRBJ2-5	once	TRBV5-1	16	CASSLEPSRAEETQYF
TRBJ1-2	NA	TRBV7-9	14	CASSYFSGQDGYTF
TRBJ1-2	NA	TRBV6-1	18	CASSESSGTGWGLYGYTF
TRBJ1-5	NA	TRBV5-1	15	CASSLTTGTGQPQHF
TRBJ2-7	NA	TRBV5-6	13	CATQTVLRGEQYF
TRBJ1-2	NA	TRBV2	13	CASSEGSRYGYTF
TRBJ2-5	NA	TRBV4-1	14	CASSQFSGPGTQYF
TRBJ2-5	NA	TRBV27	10	CASRGEAQYF
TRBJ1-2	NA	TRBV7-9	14	CASSFGPGGYGYTF
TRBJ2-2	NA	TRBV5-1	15	CASSLGGWNTGELFF
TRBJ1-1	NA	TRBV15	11	CATSLGSEAFF
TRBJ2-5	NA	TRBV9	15	CASSPGQTTQETQYF
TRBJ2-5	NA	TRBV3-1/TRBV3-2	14	CASSPGLAEETQYF
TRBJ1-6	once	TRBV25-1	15	CASSETTGAGSPLHF
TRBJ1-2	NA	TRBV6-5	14	CASSSLGQGDGYTF
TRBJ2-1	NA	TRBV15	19	CATSRVGTGSSGSEGEQFF
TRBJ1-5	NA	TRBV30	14	CAWSAGLLNQPQHF
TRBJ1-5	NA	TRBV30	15	CAWSVHATGNQPQHF
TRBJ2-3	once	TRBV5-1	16	CASSTLTGATTDTQYF
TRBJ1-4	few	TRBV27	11	CASSYREKLFF
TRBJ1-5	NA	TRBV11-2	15	CASSRGEWSNQPQHF
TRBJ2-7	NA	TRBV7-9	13	CASSPAGPNEQYF
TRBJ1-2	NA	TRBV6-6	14	CASSLGAGNTGYTF
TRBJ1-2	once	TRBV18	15	CASSPRRETNYGYTF
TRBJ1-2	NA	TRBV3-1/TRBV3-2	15	CASSQSSTGRAGYTF
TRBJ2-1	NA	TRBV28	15	CASSENRVVGNEQFF
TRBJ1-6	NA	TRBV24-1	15	CATSSGGSYNSPLHF
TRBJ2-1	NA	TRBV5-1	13	CASAPRGLNEQFF
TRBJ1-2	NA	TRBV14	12	CASSQVGYGYTF
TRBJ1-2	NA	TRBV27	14	CASSFGTGRGGYTF
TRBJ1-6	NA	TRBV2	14	CASSVRSYNSPLHF
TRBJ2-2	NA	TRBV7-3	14	CASSLGSRTGELFF
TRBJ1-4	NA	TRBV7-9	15	CASSSWGATNEKLFF
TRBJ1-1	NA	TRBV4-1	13	CASSQGADTEAFF
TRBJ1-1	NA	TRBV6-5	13	CASSYRGFTEAFF
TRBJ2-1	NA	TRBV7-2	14	CASSLFKGYNEQFF
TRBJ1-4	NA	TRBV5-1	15	CASSLEIGRAEKLFF
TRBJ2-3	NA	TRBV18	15	CASSPSGTSTDTQYF
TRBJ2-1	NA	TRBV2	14	CATAGTGEGNEQFF
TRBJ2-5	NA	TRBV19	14	CASSRDSWLETQYF
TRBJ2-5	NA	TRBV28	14	CASSSTGFVETQYF
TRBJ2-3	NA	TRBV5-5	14	CASSLVAGTDTQYF